This record concerns one T cell receptor (beta chain) sequence. The antigen is not known. Other DNA sequences in the sample encode the same CDR3. Deep sequencing aimed at 1 in 200,000 to 1 in 1 million T cells' resolution. Sequencing used immunoSEQ multiplex PCR; TCRdb keeps in-frame clones, though not all of them. The repertoire holds under 200,000 clones, with around 84% as singletons. The data derive from a study of cytotoxic CD8 clonotypes in ibrutinib-treated CLL. Study-wide context: The group held some ten relapsed/refractory and roughly 14 treatment-naive patients, with fewer than 18 IGHV unmutated. Findings and caveats of the study: With treatment, public clonotypes, which were uncommon, either contracted or remained stable. Baseline clonality, higher than in age-matched healthy donors, tracked circulating CD8+ T-cell counts.

Trimming cost V 6 bases and J 1 base, with 4 bases left between them. CDR3 length: 11 amino acids. Germline values: CDR1 MDHEN, CDR2 SYDVKM. The input for sequencing was PBMCs, taken after 12 months of ibrutinib treatment. The TCR sequence derives from a human donor with chronic lymphocytic leukemia. This chain connects TRBV28 to TRBJ2-7; D uncertain. The CDR3 spells CASSRSYEQYF. Written as DNA, the CDR3 is TGTGCCAGCAGCCGATCCTACGAGCAGTACTTC.